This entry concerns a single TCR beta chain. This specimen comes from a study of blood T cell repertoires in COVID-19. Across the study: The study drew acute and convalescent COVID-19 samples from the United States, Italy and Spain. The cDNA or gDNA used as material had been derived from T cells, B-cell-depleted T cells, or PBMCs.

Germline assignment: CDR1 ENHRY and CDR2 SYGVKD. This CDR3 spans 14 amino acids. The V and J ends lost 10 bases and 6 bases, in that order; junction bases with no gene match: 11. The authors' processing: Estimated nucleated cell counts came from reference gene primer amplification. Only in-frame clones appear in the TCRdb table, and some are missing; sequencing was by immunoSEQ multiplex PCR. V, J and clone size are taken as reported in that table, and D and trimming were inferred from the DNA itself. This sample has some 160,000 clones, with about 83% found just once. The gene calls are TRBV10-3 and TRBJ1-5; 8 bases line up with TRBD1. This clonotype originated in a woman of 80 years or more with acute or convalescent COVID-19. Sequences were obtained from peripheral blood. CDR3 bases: TGTGCCACCTGGGGGGGACAGGCCCCTCAGCCCCAGCATTTT. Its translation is CATWGGQAPQPQHF.